The present T cell receptor (beta chain) was sequenced within a study of shared clonotypes between healthy human individuals. On the study more broadly: A few men and a couple of women, aged 18 to 49, were donors. General study points: Read depth was anticipated to influence clonotype sharing among donors.

Comment on this clone: What it binds is not known.

The CDR3 has 12 amino acids. Germline V lookup: CDR1 SGHTA, CDR2 FQGTGA. The V end was cut by 5 bases, the J end by 7 bases, with 9 bases between. Investigators divided CD4+ cells into CD45RA+ naive and CD45RA-negative memory subsets. Using immunoSEQ multiplex PCR, the repertoire was profiled, and TCRdb retains in-frame clones only, with some absent. The sample consists of fewer than 3 million clones, around 92% of them appearing once. Sequences were obtained from naive CD4+ T cells from PBMCs. As to subset: CD45RA+ positively selected. The sequence derives from a young man in good health. Some clones in this sample may be carry-over from other donors' samples. The chain links TRBV7-3 to TRBJ2-1; D uncertain. The CDR3 reads CASSATRNEQFF. The CDR3 DNA sequence: TGTGCCAGCAGCGCGACGAGAAATGAGCAGTTCTTC.